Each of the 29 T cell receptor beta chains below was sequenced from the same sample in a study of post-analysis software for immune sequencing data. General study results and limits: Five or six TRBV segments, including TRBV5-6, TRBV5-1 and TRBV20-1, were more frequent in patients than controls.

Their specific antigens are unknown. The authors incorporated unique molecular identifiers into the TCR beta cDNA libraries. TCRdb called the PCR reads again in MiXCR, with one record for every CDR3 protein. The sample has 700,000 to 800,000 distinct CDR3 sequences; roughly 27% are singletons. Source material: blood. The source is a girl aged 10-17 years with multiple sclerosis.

This CDR3 reads CASSHASGFWREKLFF. In DNA form, the CDR3 reads TGTGCCAGCAGCCACGCATCAGGGTTTTGGAGGGAAAAACTGTTTTTT. The chain recombines TRBV3-1 with TRBJ1-4, with D possibly TRBD1 on 5 matching bases. Germline V gives CDR1 LGHDT, CDR2 YNNKEL (reference sequence). There are 16 residues in the CDR3. Trimming removed 3 bases from V and 8 bases from J, with 19 bases in between.

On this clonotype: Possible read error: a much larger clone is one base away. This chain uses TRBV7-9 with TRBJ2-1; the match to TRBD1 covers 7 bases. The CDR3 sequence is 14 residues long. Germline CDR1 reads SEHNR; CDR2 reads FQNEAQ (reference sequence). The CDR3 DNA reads TGTGTCAGCAGCCTAAACAGGGGCCACAATGAGCAGTTCTTC. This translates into CVSSLNRGHNEQFF.

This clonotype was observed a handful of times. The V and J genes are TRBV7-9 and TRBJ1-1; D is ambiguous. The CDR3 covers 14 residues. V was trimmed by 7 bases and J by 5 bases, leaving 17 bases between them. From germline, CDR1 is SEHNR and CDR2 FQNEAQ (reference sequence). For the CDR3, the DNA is TGTGCCAGCACCCCAGGCGGGAGAGATACTGAAGCTTTCTTT. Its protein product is CASTPGGRDTEAFF.

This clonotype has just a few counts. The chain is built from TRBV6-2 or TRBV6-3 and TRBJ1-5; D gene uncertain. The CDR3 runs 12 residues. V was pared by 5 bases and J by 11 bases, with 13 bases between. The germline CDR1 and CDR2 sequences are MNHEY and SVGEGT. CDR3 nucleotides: TGTGCCAGCAGTCCCCCGGCCAGGACCCAGCATTTT. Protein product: CASSPPARTQHF.

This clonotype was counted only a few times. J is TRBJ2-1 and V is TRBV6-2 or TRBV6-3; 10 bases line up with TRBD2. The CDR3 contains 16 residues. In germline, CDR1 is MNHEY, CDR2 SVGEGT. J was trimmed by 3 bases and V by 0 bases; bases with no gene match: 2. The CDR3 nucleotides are TGTGCCAGCAGTTACTCGGCTAGCGGGAGCTACAATGAGCAGTTCTTC. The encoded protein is CASSYSASGSYNEQFF.

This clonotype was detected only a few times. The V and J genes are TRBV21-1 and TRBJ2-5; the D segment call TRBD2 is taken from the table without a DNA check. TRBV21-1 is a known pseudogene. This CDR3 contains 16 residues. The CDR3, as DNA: TGTGCCAGCAGCAAACCGGGACGGAGGTTCGAGGAGACCCAGTACTTC. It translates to CASSKPGRRFEETQYF.

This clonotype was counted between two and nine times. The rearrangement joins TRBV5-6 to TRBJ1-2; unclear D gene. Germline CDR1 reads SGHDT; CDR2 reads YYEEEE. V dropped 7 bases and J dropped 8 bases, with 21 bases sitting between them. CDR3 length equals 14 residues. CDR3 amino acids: CASRTPGTQSGYTF. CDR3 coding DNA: TGTGCCAGCCGAACGCCGGGTACCCAATCAGGCTACACCTTC.

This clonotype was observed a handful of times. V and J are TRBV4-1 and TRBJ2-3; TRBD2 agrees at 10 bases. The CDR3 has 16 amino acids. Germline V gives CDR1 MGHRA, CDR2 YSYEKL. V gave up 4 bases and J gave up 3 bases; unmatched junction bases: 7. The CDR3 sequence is CASSPRLAGITDTQYF. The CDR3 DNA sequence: TGCGCCAGCAGCCCCCGACTAGCGGGCATTACAGATACGCAGTATTTT.

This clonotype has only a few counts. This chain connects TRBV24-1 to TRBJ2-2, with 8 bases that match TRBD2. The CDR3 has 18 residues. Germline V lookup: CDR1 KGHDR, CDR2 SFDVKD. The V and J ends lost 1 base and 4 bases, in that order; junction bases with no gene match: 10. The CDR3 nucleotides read TGTGCCACCAGTGATTTTGGGAGCGGGAGCCTGACCACCGGGGAGCTGTTTTTT. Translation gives CATSDFGSGSLTTGELFF.

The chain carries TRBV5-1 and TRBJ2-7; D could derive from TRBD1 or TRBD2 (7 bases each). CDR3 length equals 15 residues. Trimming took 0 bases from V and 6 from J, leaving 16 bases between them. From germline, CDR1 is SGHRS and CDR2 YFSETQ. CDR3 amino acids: CASSLDGRGGLEQYF. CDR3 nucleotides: TGCGCCAGCAGCTTGGACGGCAGGGGGGGCCTCGAGCAGTACTTC.

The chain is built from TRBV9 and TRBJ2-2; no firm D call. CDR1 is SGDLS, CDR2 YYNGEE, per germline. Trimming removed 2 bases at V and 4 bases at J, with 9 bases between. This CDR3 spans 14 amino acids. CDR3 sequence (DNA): TGTGCCAGCAGCGTTTTGGGGTCCACCGGGGAGCTGTTTTTT. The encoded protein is CASSVLGSTGELFF.

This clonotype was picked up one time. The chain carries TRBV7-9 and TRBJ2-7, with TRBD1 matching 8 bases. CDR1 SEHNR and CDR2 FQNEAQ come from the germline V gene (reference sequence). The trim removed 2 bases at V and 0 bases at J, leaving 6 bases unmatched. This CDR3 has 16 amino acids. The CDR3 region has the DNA TGTGCCAGCAGCTTACCAGGGGGCTATAACTCCTACGAGCAGTACTTC. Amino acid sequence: CASSLPGGYNSYEQYF.

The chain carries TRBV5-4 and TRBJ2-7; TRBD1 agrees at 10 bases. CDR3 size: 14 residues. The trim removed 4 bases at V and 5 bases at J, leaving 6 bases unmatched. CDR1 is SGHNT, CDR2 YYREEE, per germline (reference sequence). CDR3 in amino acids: CASSRGQGKDEQYF. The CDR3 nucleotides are TGTGCCAGCAGCCGGGGACAGGGGAAAGACGAGCAGTACTTC.

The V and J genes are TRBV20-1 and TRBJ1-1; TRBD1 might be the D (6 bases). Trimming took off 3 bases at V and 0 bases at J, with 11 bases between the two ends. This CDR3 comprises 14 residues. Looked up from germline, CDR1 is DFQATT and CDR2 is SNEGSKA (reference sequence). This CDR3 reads CSASYGGLNTEAFF. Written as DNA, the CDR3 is TGCAGTGCTAGTTATGGGGGGCTGAACACTGAAGCTTTCTTT.

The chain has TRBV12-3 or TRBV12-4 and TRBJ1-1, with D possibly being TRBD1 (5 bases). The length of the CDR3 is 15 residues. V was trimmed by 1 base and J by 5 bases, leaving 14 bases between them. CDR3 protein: CASSLVAGVRTEAFF. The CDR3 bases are TGTGCCAGCAGTTTAGTAGCGGGGGTAAGGACTGAAGCTTTCTTT.

The CDR3 nucleotides read TGCGCCAGCACCTCCGGAGCGGGAGGCTACAATGAGCAGTTCTTC. It translates to CASTSGAGGYNEQFF. V gene TRBV4-3 combines with J gene TRBJ2-1; TRBD2 matches 9 bases. With 7 bases clipped from V and 3 bases from J, the junction kept 7 bases outside the gene matches. The CDR3 extends over 15 amino acids. Germline V gene lookup returns CDR1 LGHNA and CDR2 YSLEER.

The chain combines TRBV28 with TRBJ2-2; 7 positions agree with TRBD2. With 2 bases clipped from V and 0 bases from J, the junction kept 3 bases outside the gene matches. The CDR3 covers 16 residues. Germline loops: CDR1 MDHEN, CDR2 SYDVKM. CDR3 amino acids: CASSLRGLANTGELFF. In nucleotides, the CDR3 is TGTGCCAGCAGTTTACGTGGACTAGCGAACACCGGGGAGCTGTTTTTT.

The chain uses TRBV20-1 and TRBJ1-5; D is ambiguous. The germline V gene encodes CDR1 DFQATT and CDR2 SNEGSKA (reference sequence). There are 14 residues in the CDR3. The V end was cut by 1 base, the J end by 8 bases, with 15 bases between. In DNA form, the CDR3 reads TGCAGTGCTAGAGGGGCCGGCCTTCTGGAGCCCCAGCATTTT. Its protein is CSARGAGLLEPQHF.

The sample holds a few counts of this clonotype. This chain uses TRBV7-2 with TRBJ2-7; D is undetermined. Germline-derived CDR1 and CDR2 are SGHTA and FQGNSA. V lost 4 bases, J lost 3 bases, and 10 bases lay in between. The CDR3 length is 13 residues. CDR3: CASSSLWGYEQYF. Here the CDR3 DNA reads TGTGCCAGCAGCTCCCTCTGGGGCTACGAGCAGTACTTC.

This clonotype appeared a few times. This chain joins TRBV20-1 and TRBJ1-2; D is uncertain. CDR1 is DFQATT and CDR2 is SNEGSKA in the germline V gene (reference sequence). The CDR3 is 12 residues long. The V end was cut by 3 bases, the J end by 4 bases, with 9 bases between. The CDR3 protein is CSASRSTYGYTF. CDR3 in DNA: TGCAGTGCTAGCCGAAGTACCTATGGCTACACCTTC.

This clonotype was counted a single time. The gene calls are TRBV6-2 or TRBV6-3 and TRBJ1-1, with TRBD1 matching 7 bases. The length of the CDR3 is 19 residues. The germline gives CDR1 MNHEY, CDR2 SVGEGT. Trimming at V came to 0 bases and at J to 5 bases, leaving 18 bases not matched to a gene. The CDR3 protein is CASSYSIGGRGRDWTEAFF. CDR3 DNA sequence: TGTGCCAGCAGTTACTCGATTGGCGGCAGGGGGAGAGATTGGACTGAAGCTTTCTTT.

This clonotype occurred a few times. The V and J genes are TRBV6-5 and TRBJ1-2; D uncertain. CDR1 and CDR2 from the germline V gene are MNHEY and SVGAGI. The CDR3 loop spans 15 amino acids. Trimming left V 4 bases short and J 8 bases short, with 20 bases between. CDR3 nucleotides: TGTGCCAGCAGTTTTATAGGGCAGGTCTCCACCGGCTACACCTTC. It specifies CASSFIGQVSTGYTF.

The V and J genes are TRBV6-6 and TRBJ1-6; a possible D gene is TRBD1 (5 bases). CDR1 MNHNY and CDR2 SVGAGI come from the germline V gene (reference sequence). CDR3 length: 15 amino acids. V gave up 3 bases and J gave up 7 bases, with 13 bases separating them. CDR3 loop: CASSYQGPANSPLHF. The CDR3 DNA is TGTGCCAGCAGTTATCAGGGCCCAGCCAATTCACCCCTCCACTTT.

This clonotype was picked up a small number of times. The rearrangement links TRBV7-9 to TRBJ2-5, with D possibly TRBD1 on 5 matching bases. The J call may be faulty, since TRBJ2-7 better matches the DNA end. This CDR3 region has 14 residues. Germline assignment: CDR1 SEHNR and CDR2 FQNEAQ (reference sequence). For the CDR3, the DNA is TGTGCCAGCAGCTTAGCGGTAGGCAGGGTCGAGCAGTACTTC. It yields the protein CASSLAVGRVEQYF.

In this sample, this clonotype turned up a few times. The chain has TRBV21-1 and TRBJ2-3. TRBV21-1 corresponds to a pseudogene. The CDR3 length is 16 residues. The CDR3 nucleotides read TGTGCCAGCAGCAAACGAAAAGTTACCTTCACAGATACGCAGTATTTT. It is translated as CASSKRKVTFTDTQYF.

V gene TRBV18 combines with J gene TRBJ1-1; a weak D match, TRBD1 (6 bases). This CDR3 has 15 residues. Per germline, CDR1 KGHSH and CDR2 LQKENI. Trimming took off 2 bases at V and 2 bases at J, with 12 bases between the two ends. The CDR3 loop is CASSPSGQPNTEAFF. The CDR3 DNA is TGTGCCAGCTCACCAAGCGGACAGCCAAACACTGAAGCTTTCTTT.

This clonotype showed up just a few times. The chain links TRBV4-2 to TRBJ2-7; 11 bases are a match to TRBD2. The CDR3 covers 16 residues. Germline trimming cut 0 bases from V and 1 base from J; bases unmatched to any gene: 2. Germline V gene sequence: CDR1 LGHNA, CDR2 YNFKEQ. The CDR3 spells CASSQDASGRSYEQYF. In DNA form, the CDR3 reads TGTGCCAGCAGCCAAGATGCTAGCGGGAGGTCCTACGAGCAGTACTTC.

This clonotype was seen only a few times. This chain's CDR3 is CASSPHGGPLPGANVLTF. DNA of the CDR3: TGTGCCAGCAGTCCCCACGGGGGCCCTCTACCTGGGGCCAACGTCCTGACTTTC. V gene TRBV28 combines with J gene TRBJ2-6; perhaps D is TRBD1 or TRBD2 (6 bases each). Between the trimmed V and J ends, which lost 5 bases and 2 bases, there was a span of 19 bases. Germline CDR1 reads MDHEN; CDR2 reads SYDVKM. The CDR3 is 18 amino acids.

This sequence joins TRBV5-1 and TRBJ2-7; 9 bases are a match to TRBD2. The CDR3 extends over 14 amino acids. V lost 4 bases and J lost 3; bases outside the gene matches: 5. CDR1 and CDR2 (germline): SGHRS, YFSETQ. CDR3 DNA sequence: TGCGCCAGCAGCGAGATTAGCGGGAGCTACGAGCAGTACTTC. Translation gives CASSEISGSYEQYF.